This is a list of T cell receptor beta chains from one sample in a study of T cells after yellow fever vaccination. TCRdb fed the 5' RACE reads into MiXCR, producing one record per CDR3 protein. This sample has around 310,000 distinct CDR3 sequences, with roughly 8.7% found just once. Sample: PBMCs, taken on the day of the first yellow fever vaccination. All receptors derive from a man between 18 and 29 years old who received the YFV17D yellow fever vaccine. Both conserved end residues are part of each CDR3. D genes are given only for firm matches. Size is omitted from some rows. Given values are once, few, many or a class for expanded clones.

V: TRBV21-1; J: TRBJ1-6; D: NA; size: NA; DNA: TGTGCCAGCTGGGACAGCGGGAATTCACCCCTCCACTTT; CDR3: CASWDSGNSPLHF
V: TRBV4-3; J: TRBJ2-3; D: NA; size: many; DNA: TGCGCCAGCAGCCAGGGTCTTATTGATACGCAGTATTTT; CDR3: CASSQGLIDTQYF
V: TRBV7-2; J: TRBJ1-2; D: NA; size: NA; DNA: TGTGCCAGCAGCCGAGACAGGAACAACTATGGCTACACCTTC; CDR3: CASSRDRNNYGYTF
V: TRBV5-1; J: TRBJ1-1; D: TRBD1; size: NA; DNA: TGCACCAGCAGCTCGGGGACAGACAACACTGAAGCTTTCTTT; CDR3: CTSSSGTDNTEAFF
V: TRBV11-2; J: TRBJ2-6; D: TRBD1; size: NA; DNA: TGTGCCAGCAGCTTTGGCAGGGGGCGGCTCTCTGGGGCCAACGTCCTGACTTTC; CDR3: CASSFGRGRLSGANVLTF
V: TRBV12-3/TRBV12-4; J: TRBJ1-2; D: NA; size: NA; DNA: TGTGCCAGCAGTTTCCAACCTTATGGCTACACCTTC; CDR3: CASSFQPYGYTF
V: TRBV6-5; J: TRBJ2-7; D: TRBD1; size: many; DNA: TGTGCCAGCAGTTACTGGGACAGTGGGTACGAGCAGTACTTC; CDR3: CASSYWDSGYEQYF
V: TRBV29-1; J: TRBJ2-5; D: NA; size: few; DNA: TGCAGCGTTGAAGATTACAGGGAAGTGCAGACCCAGTACTTC; CDR3: CSVEDYREVQTQYF
V: TRBV6-5; J: TRBJ2-5; D: NA; size: few; DNA: TGTGCCAGCAGTTACCCTCGGACCCGGGCTATGGGAGAGACCCAGTACTTC; CDR3: CASSYPRTRAMGETQYF
V: TRBV20-1; J: TRBJ1-5; D: TRBD1; size: NA; DNA: TGCAGTGCTAAGGGACAGGGGGTCCGGCAGCCCCAGCATTTT; CDR3: CSAKGQGVRQPQHF
V: TRBV28; J: TRBJ2-5; D: NA; size: NA; DNA: TGTGCCAGCAGTTTTCTAGGGCCCTACCAAGAGACCCAGTACTTC; CDR3: CASSFLGPYQETQYF
V: TRBV7-9; J: TRBJ2-1; D: NA; size: few; DNA: TGTGCCAGCAGCTCCACAGGAGGCCCTAACAATGAGCAGTTCTTC; CDR3: CASSSTGGPNNEQFF
V: TRBV14; J: TRBJ1-1; D: NA; size: NA; DNA: TGTGCCAGCCCTACTGAAGCTTTCTTT; CDR3: CASPTEAFF
V: TRBV20-1; J: TRBJ2-3; D: NA; size: few; DNA: TGCAGTGCTAGCCCACTAGTGGTTAGTACAGATACGCAGTATTTT; CDR3: CSASPLVVSTDTQYF
V: TRBV5-4; J: TRBJ2-1; D: TRBD2; size: few; DNA: TGTGCCAGCAGCTTGGGTTCTAGCGGGGGTATTTACAATGAGCAGTTCTTC; CDR3: CASSLGSSGGIYNEQFF
V: TRBV21-1; J: TRBJ1-2; D: NA; size: NA; DNA: TGTGCCAGCCTGGACAGAAACTATGGCTACAACTTC; CDR3: CASLDRNYGYNF
V: TRBV7-6; J: TRBJ2-7; D: NA; size: many; DNA: TGTGCCAGCATACGAGAGGGGACCTACGAGCAGTACTTC; CDR3: CASIREGTYEQYF
V: TRBV19; J: TRBJ1-3; D: NA; size: NA; DNA: TGTGCCGCCGCCGGGGAGAGGTCTGGAAACACCATATATTTT; CDR3: CAAAGERSGNTIYF
V: TRBV5-6; J: TRBJ1-6; D: TRBD1; size: few; DNA: TGTGCCAGCAGCCCGCTGGGACAGGGGGGGAATTCACCCCTCCACTTT; CDR3: CASSPLGQGGNSPLHF
V: TRBV3-1; J: TRBJ1-5; D: NA; size: NA; DNA: TGTGCCAGCAGCCGCGGTATCTCTCGCAATCAGCCCCAGCATTTT; CDR3: CASSRGISRNQPQHF
V: TRBV6-2/TRBV6-3; J: TRBJ2-3; D: TRBD2; size: NA; DNA: TGTGCCAGCAAATTGAGACGGGGGGGCTTCACAGATACGCAGTATTTT; CDR3: CASKLRRGGFTDTQYF
V: TRBV5-1; J: TRBJ1-1; D: NA; size: NA; DNA: TGCGCCAGCAATGGACAGCCGAACACTGAAGCTTTCTTT; CDR3: CASNGQPNTEAFF
V: TRBV24-1; J: TRBJ2-2; D: NA; size: NA; DNA: TGTGCCACCACGGCGACCCCACAACCCACGAACACCGGGGAGCTGTTTTTT; CDR3: CATTATPQPTNTGELFF
V: TRBV9; J: TRBJ2-3; D: TRBD1; size: few; DNA: TGTGCCAGCAGCGTAGGACAGGGGTGGACAGATACGCAGTATTTT; CDR3: CASSVGQGWTDTQYF
V: TRBV20-1; J: TRBJ2-5; D: TRBD2; size: NA; DNA: TGCAGTGCCGCAAGCCTCGGAACTAGCGCGGAGTTGGAGACCCAGTACTTC; CDR3: CSAASLGTSAELETQYF
V: TRBV20-1; J: TRBJ2-2; D: TRBD2; size: NA; DNA: TGCAGTGCTGGAGAGCGGGGGGCGAACACCGGGGAGCTGTTTTTT; CDR3: CSAGERGANTGELFF
V: TRBV12-3/TRBV12-4; J: TRBJ2-3; D: TRBD2; size: NA; DNA: TGTGCCTGCAGTTGGGGGACTACGGCCGCCCCTAGCACAGATACGCAGTATTTT; CDR3: CACSWGTTAAPSTDTQYF
V: TRBV10-3; J: TRBJ1-4; D: NA; size: NA; DNA: TGTGCCATCAGGGCTGAGGATGAAAAACTGTTTTTT; CDR3: CAIRAEDEKLFF
V: TRBV5-1; J: TRBJ2-2; D: NA; size: NA; DNA: TGCGCCAGCAGATACCAGGAGGCGAACGGGGAGCTGTTTTTT; CDR3: CASRYQEANGELFF
V: TRBV12-3/TRBV12-4; J: TRBJ2-5; D: NA; size: many; DNA: TGTGCCAGCACCCTGAGGGGTTGGGAGACCCAGTACTTC; CDR3: CASTLRGWETQYF
V: TRBV11-1; J: TRBJ1-5; D: NA; size: many; DNA: TGTGCCAGCAGCTCCGATCCGGGGGCGCTTGGAAGGAATCAGCCCCAGCATTTT; CDR3: CASSSDPGALGRNQPQHF
V: TRBV6-1; J: TRBJ2-1; D: TRBD1; size: few; DNA: TGTGCCAGCAGTACCCCGCGGGACAGGCTATACAATGAGCAGTTCTTC; CDR3: CASSTPRDRLYNEQFF
V: TRBV4-1; J: TRBJ2-7; D: TRBD1; size: many; DNA: TGCGCCAGCAGCTCACGGACAGGGCCGTTGGGCGAGCAGTACTTC; CDR3: CASSSRTGPLGEQYF
V: TRBV4-3; J: TRBJ2-1; D: TRBD2; size: NA; DNA: TGCGCCAGCAGCCCTGGGACTAGCAGGTACAATGAGCAGTTCTTC; CDR3: CASSPGTSRYNEQFF
V: TRBV20-1; J: TRBJ2-1; D: NA; size: few; DNA: TGCAGTGCGCGAGCGTACTCCTACAATGAGCAGTTCTTC; CDR3: CSARAYSYNEQFF
V: TRBV5-1; J: TRBJ2-7; D: NA; size: few; DNA: TGCGCCAGCAGCTTGGGATCCCTCCTATACGAGCAGTACTTC; CDR3: CASSLGSLLYEQYF
V: TRBV2; J: TRBJ1-2; D: NA; size: few; DNA: TGTGCCAGCCGGGACCTCTTGAACTATGGCTACACCTTC; CDR3: CASRDLLNYGYTF
V: TRBV5-1; J: TRBJ1-1; D: NA; size: many; DNA: TGCGCCAGCAGCATCTTATCCAGGGGAGACACTGAAGCTTTCTTT; CDR3: CASSILSRGDTEAFF
V: TRBV7-9; J: TRBJ2-5; D: NA; size: NA; DNA: TGTGCCAGCAGCTCCAACTTGGAAAAAGAGACCCAGTACTTC; CDR3: CASSSNLEKETQYF
V: TRBV4-2; J: TRBJ1-5; D: NA; size: few; DNA: TGTGCCAGCAGCCAAGAAGGAAGGGATAGCAATCAGCCCCAGCATTTT; CDR3: CASSQEGRDSNQPQHF
V: TRBV10-3; J: TRBJ1-5; D: NA; size: few; DNA: TGTGCCATCAGTGAGTCAGGACGGGGTGGCAATCAGCCCCAGCATTTT; CDR3: CAISESGRGGNQPQHF
V: TRBV9; J: TRBJ2-2; D: NA; size: many; DNA: TGTGCCAGCAGGAGTAATGAGGCCGGGGAGCTGTTTTTT; CDR3: CASRSNEAGELFF
V: TRBV5-1; J: TRBJ2-1; D: TRBD2; size: few; DNA: TGCGCCAGCAGCGCCGGGACTACAATCTTCAATGAGCAGTTCTTC; CDR3: CASSAGTTIFNEQFF
V: TRBV2; J: TRBJ2-5; D: NA; size: NA; DNA: TGTGCCAGCAGTGACGGCCTCCAAGAGACCCAGTACTTC; CDR3: CASSDGLQETQYF
V: TRBV4-2; J: TRBJ2-3; D: TRBD2; size: NA; DNA: TGTGCCAGCAGCCAAGTCGGGGGGGCTAGCACAGATACGCAGTATTTT; CDR3: CASSQVGGASTDTQYF
V: TRBV7-8; J: TRBJ2-2; D: TRBD1; size: few; DNA: TGTGCCAGCAGCAACCGGGACAGGGGGCACACCGGGGAGCTGTTTTTT; CDR3: CASSNRDRGHTGELFF
V: TRBV27; J: TRBJ2-1; D: TRBD2; size: NA; DNA: TGTGCCAGCAGTTTATTCCCGGGGGGGCCCAGTGAGCAGTTCTTC; CDR3: CASSLFPGGPSEQFF